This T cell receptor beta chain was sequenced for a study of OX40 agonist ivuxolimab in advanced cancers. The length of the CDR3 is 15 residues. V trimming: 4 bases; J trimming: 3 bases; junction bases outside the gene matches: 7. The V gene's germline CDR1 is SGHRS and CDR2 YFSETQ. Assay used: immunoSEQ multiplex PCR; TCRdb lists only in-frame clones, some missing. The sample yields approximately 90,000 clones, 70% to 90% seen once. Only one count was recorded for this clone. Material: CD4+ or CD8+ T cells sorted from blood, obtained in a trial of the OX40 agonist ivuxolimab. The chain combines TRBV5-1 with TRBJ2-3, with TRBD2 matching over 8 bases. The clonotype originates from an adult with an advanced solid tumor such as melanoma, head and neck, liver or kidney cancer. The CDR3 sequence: CASSPRTSSTDTQYF. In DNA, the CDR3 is TGCGCCAGCAGCCCCCGGACTAGCTCAACAGATACGCAGTATTTT.